These T cell receptor beta chains were read from a single sample in a study of T cell responses to AZD1222 COVID-19 vaccine. The method was immunoSEQ multiplex PCR; TCRdb's version includes in-frame clones alone and lacks a portion of them. This sample has approximately 100,000 clones; about 87% occur once, and the top ten carry 8% to 9%. This material consisted of peripheral blood, taken on day 0 of AZD1222 vaccination. Every receptor here comes from an adult in good health. The CDR3 runs from the conserved cysteine through the conserved F or W. Each record gives: D gene, CDR3 length, clone size, J gene, V gene, CDR3 DNA, CDR3 protein. D genes are given only for firm matches. Clone size is not always given. Where it is, it says once, few, many or a class for expanded clones.

d_call: TRBD2; cdr3_length: 16; clone_size: .; j_call: TRBJ2-2; v_call: TRBV9; cdr3_nt: TGTGCCAGCAGCGTAGCTTTAGCGGGAGGATCCGGGGAGCTGTTTTTT; cdr3_aa: CASSVALAGGSGELFF
d_call: .; cdr3_length: 16; clone_size: .; j_call: TRBJ1-5; v_call: TRBV28; cdr3_nt: TGTGCCAGCAGGACGCTCCTCGGAGGGAACGGTCAGCCCCAGCATTTT; cdr3_aa: CASRTLLGGNGQPQHF
d_call: .; cdr3_length: 14; clone_size: .; j_call: TRBJ2-6; v_call: TRBV24-1; cdr3_nt: TGTGCCACCAGTGGGGGCTCTGGGGCCAACGTCCTGACTTTC; cdr3_aa: CATSGGSGANVLTF
d_call: .; cdr3_length: 13; clone_size: .; j_call: TRBJ2-2; v_call: TRBV6-5; cdr3_nt: TGTGCCAGCAGTTACTCTTTAACCGGAGAGCTGTTTTTT; cdr3_aa: CASSYSLTGELFF
d_call: .; cdr3_length: 13; clone_size: .; j_call: TRBJ2-1; v_call: TRBV6-5; cdr3_nt: TGTGCCAGCAGTTACTCGCTAGTCAATGAGCAGTTCTTC; cdr3_aa: CASSYSLVNEQFF
d_call: .; cdr3_length: 15; clone_size: .; j_call: TRBJ1-6; v_call: TRBV30; cdr3_nt: TGTGCCTGGATGTCCCGACGGGGGGCTAATTCACCCCTCCACTTT; cdr3_aa: CAWMSRRGANSPLHF
d_call: TRBD1; cdr3_length: 16; clone_size: few; j_call: TRBJ1-4; v_call: TRBV4-1; cdr3_nt: TGCGCCAGCAGCCCCCCCGTGACAGGGTTTAATGAAAAACTGTTTTTT; cdr3_aa: CASSPPVTGFNEKLFF
d_call: .; cdr3_length: 14; clone_size: .; j_call: TRBJ1-1; v_call: TRBV5-5; cdr3_nt: TGTGCCAGCAGCTGGGCCGAATGGGGCACTGAAGCTTTCTTT; cdr3_aa: CASSWAEWGTEAFF
d_call: .; cdr3_length: 13; clone_size: .; j_call: TRBJ1-2; v_call: TRBV9; cdr3_nt: TGTGCCAGCAGCTTAGAGGTGGGGGGTGGCTACACCTTC; cdr3_aa: CASSLEVGGGYTF
d_call: TRBD2; cdr3_length: 17; clone_size: .; j_call: TRBJ2-1; v_call: TRBV14; cdr3_nt: TGTGCCAGCAGCCAAGAATTCGGGGCTAGCGGGGAGAATGAGCAGTTCTTC; cdr3_aa: CASSQEFGASGENEQFF
d_call: TRBD2; cdr3_length: 17; clone_size: .; j_call: TRBJ2-7; v_call: TRBV4-1; cdr3_nt: TGCGCCAGCAGCCAAGCCGGGACTAGCGGCACCTCCTACGAGCAGTACTTC; cdr3_aa: CASSQAGTSGTSYEQYF
d_call: TRBD2; cdr3_length: 13; clone_size: .; j_call: TRBJ2-1; v_call: TRBV5-1; cdr3_nt: TGCGCCAGTTCTAGCGGTTTGAGCGATGAGCAGTTCTTC; cdr3_aa: CASSSGLSDEQFF
d_call: .; cdr3_length: 15; clone_size: .; j_call: TRBJ2-3; v_call: TRBV5-1; cdr3_nt: TGCGCCAGCAGCTTAGCGGCGTCGACCACAGATACGCAGTATTTT; cdr3_aa: CASSLAASTTDTQYF
d_call: TRBD1; cdr3_length: 16; clone_size: .; j_call: TRBJ2-7; v_call: TRBV3-1/TRBV3-2; cdr3_nt: TGTGCCAGCAGCCAGCTAGGACAGGGCAAGGCCTACGAGCAGTACTTC; cdr3_aa: CASSQLGQGKAYEQYF
d_call: .; cdr3_length: 13; clone_size: .; j_call: TRBJ2-3; v_call: TRBV21-1; cdr3_nt: TGTGCCAGCAAGGGGGGGGAGAGAGATACGCAGTATTTT; cdr3_aa: CASKGGERDTQYF
d_call: .; cdr3_length: 13; clone_size: .; j_call: TRBJ1-6; v_call: TRBV7-6; cdr3_nt: TGTGCCAGCAGCCCCAAACTGGCTTCACCCCTCCACTTT; cdr3_aa: CASSPKLASPLHF
d_call: TRBD2; cdr3_length: 16; clone_size: .; j_call: TRBJ2-1; v_call: TRBV19; cdr3_nt: TGTGCCAGTAGTCGAACCGGACTAGCGGGGTGGGATGAGCAGTTCTTC; cdr3_aa: CASSRTGLAGWDEQFF
d_call: .; cdr3_length: 14; clone_size: .; j_call: TRBJ1-5; v_call: TRBV13; cdr3_nt: TGTGCCAGCAGCTATAGCAATAGCAATCAGCCCCAGCATTTT; cdr3_aa: CASSYSNSNQPQHF
d_call: TRBD1; cdr3_length: 14; clone_size: .; j_call: TRBJ1-1; v_call: TRBV25-1; cdr3_nt: TGTGCCAGCAGCGGGGACAGAGAGAACACTGAAGCTTTCTTT; cdr3_aa: CASSGDRENTEAFF
d_call: TRBD1; cdr3_length: 15; clone_size: .; j_call: TRBJ1-2; v_call: TRBV24-1; cdr3_nt: TGTGCCACCAGTGACCCCGGACAGGGGGCCTATGGCTACACCTTC; cdr3_aa: CATSDPGQGAYGYTF
d_call: .; cdr3_length: 15; clone_size: .; j_call: TRBJ1-4; v_call: TRBV5-1; cdr3_nt: TGCGCCAGCAGCTTGGGAACGATCCCTAATGAAAAACTGTTTTTT; cdr3_aa: CASSLGTIPNEKLFF
d_call: .; cdr3_length: 14; clone_size: .; j_call: TRBJ1-5; v_call: TRBV6-6; cdr3_nt: TGTGCCAGCGAAACCCGCGAGAGGAATCAGCCCCAGCATTTT; cdr3_aa: CASETRERNQPQHF
d_call: .; cdr3_length: 13; clone_size: .; j_call: TRBJ2-3; v_call: TRBV12-3/TRBV12-4; cdr3_nt: TGTGCCAGCAGTGGGACGCGCACAGATACGCAGTATTTT; cdr3_aa: CASSGTRTDTQYF
d_call: TRBD1; cdr3_length: 17; clone_size: .; j_call: TRBJ1-1; v_call: TRBV14; cdr3_nt: TGTGCCAGCAGCCCCCTCGACAGGGGAAAGGTGAACACTGAAGCTTTCTTT; cdr3_aa: CASSPLDRGKVNTEAFF
d_call: .; cdr3_length: 13; clone_size: .; j_call: TRBJ1-1; v_call: TRBV7-9; cdr3_nt: TGTGCCAGCAGCTTGACCACCGACTACGTAGCTTTCTTT; cdr3_aa: CASSLTTDYVAFF
d_call: .; cdr3_length: 14; clone_size: .; j_call: TRBJ2-5; v_call: TRBV21-1; cdr3_nt: TGTGCTCGTGCCCTGACTAGCAGCTATTTGACCCAGTACTTC; cdr3_aa: CARALTSSYLTQYF
d_call: .; cdr3_length: 16; clone_size: .; j_call: TRBJ2-2; v_call: TRBV24-1; cdr3_nt: TGTGCCACCAGTGATGATTTAGGGCGGAGCACCGGGGAGCTGTTTTTT; cdr3_aa: CATSDDLGRSTGELFF
d_call: .; cdr3_length: 16; clone_size: .; j_call: TRBJ2-3; v_call: TRBV4-1; cdr3_nt: TGCGCCAGCAGCCAAGGAAGTAGTATAATCACAGATACGCAGTATTTT; cdr3_aa: CASSQGSSIITDTQYF
d_call: .; cdr3_length: 12; clone_size: once; j_call: TRBJ2-1; v_call: TRBV3-1/TRBV3-2; cdr3_nt: TGTGCCAGCAGCGCACTAGTCGGTGAGCAGTTCTTC; cdr3_aa: CASSALVGEQFF
d_call: TRBD1; cdr3_length: 14; clone_size: once; j_call: TRBJ2-7; v_call: TRBV10-3; cdr3_nt: TGTGCCATCAGTGAGGGACAGGGTACATACGAGCAGTACTTC; cdr3_aa: CAISEGQGTYEQYF
d_call: .; cdr3_length: 15; clone_size: .; j_call: TRBJ1-5; v_call: TRBV28; cdr3_nt: TGTGCCAGCAGTTTTATGGGACGGCCCAATCAGCCCCAGCATTTT; cdr3_aa: CASSFMGRPNQPQHF
d_call: TRBD2; cdr3_length: 15; clone_size: .; j_call: TRBJ2-1; v_call: TRBV28; cdr3_nt: TGTGCCAGCAGTCTAGCGGGGGGCCTGGGCAATGAGCAGTTCTTC; cdr3_aa: CASSLAGGLGNEQFF